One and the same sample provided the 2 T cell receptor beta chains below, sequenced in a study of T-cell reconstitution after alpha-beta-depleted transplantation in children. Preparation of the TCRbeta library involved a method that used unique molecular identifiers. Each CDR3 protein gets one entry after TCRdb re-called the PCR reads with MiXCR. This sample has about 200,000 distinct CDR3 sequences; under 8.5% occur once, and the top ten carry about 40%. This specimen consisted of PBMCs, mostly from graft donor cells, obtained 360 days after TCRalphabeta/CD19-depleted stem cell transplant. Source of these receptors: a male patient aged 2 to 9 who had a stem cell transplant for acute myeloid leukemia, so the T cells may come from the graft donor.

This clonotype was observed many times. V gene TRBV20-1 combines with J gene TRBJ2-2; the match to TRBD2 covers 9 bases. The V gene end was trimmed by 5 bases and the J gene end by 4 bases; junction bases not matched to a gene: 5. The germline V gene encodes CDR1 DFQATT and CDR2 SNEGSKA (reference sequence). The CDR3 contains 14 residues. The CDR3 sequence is CSALSGGFTGELFF. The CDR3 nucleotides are TGCAGTGCTCTTAGCGGGGGTTTCACCGGGGAGCTGTTTTTT.

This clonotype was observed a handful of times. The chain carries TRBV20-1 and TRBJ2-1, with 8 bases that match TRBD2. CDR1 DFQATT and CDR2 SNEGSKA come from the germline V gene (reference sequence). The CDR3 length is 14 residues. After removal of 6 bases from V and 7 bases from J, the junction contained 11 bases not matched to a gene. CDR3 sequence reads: CSAPRGGVGNEQFF. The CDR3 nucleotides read TGCAGTGCCCCCCGGGGGGGGGTGGGTAATGAGCAGTTCTTC.